The 21 T cell receptor beta chains listed next were all sequenced from one sample in a study of identical twins. TCRdb called the 5' RACE reads again in MiXCR, with one record for every CDR3 protein. The table lists 420,000 or so distinct CDR3 sequences, about 18% of them singletons. Sequenced: naive T cells sorted from blood. These receptor sequences come from a man aged 45-65 years in good health.

This rearrangement joins TRBV5-5 to TRBJ2-7; 7 bases line up with TRBD1. CDR1 is SGHKS, CDR2 YYEKEE, per germline (reference sequence). The V segment lost 3 bases and the J segment 0 bases; nucleotides outside the gene matches: 3. The CDR3 is 14 amino acids. The CDR3 DNA is TGTGCCAGCAGCTCGACAGGGAACTCCTACGAGCAGTACTTC. Translation gives CASSSTGNSYEQYF.

The genes are TRBV7-9 and TRBJ2-1; a possible D gene is TRBD1 (6 bases). Trimming left V 4 bases short and J 12 bases short, with 19 bases between. Germline assignment: CDR1 SEHNR and CDR2 FQNEAQ (reference sequence). This CDR3 has 14 amino acids. The CDR3 DNA sequence: TGTGCCAGCAGCTCAGACAGGTTTCTAAGGTCGCAGTTCTTC. Residues: CASSSDRFLRSQFF.

V usage is TRBV9 and J usage is TRBJ1-1, with D hard to call. CDR1 SGDLS and CDR2 YYNGEE come from the germline V gene. The V end lost 3 bases, the J end lost 4 bases, and 10 bases lay between the germline ends. The length of the CDR3 is 13 residues. The CDR3 here is CASSDTVGTEAFF. In DNA form, the CDR3 reads TGTGCCAGCAGCGACACAGTAGGCACTGAAGCTTTCTTT.

This clonotype was counted at least ten times. This chain joins TRBV7-2 and TRBJ2-3, with 10 bases identical to TRBD1. Germline V gives CDR1 SGHTA, CDR2 FQGNSA. V dropped 5 bases and J dropped 5; count of bases not matched to a gene: 7. The length of the CDR3 is 15 residues. This chain's CDR3 is CASSKTGGSEDTQYF. DNA of the CDR3: TGTGCCAGCAGCAAGACAGGGGGCTCAGAAGATACGCAGTATTTT. The full variable domain, with the rest looked up from reference TRBV7-2 and TRBJ2-3, is GAGVSQSPSNKVTEKGKDVELRCDPISGHTALYWYRQSLGQGLEFLIYFQGNSAPDKSGLPSDRFSAERTGGSVSTLTIQRTQQEDSAVYLCASSKTGGSEDTQYFGPGTRLTVL.

The sample holds many counts of this clonotype. J is TRBJ1-5 and V is TRBV2, with TRBD1 matching over 10 bases. There are 18 residues in the CDR3. V shed 6 bases and J 3 bases; nucleotides not matched to a gene: 14. CDR1 is SNHLY and CDR2 is FYNNEI in the germline V gene. The CDR3 protein is CASSAEGTGASLNQPQHF. The CDR3 region has the DNA TGTGCCAGCAGCGCCGAAGGGACAGGGGCAAGCCTCAATCAGCCCCAGCATTTT. Together with reference TRBV2 and TRBJ1-5, the CDR3 gives the full variable domain: EPEVTQTPSHQVTQMGQEVILRCVPISNHLYFYWYRQILGQKVEFLVSFYNNEISEKSEIFDDQFSVERPDGSNFTLKIRSTKLEDSAMYFCASSAEGTGASLNQPQHFGDGTRLSIL.

This clonotype was recorded many times. The V and J genes are TRBV29-1 and TRBJ2-2; no clear D gene. This CDR3 is built from 12 residues. CDR1 and CDR2 (germline): SQVTM, ANQGSEA. V dropped 5 bases and J dropped 1 base, with 5 bases sitting between them. CDR3 bases: TGCAGCGTTTTAGAGAACACCGGGGAGCTGTTTTTT. This translates into CSVLENTGELFF.

The chain couples TRBV5-5 to TRBJ2-3; D not resolved. CDR1 and CDR2 from the germline V gene are SGHKS and YYEKEE (reference sequence). The CDR3 is 13 residues long. Trimming left V 1 base short and J 5 bases short, with 8 bases between. CDR3 amino acids: CASSLRVLDTQYF. The CDR3 DNA is TGTGCCAGCAGCTTGCGAGTCCTAGATACGCAGTATTTT. The full variable domain, its missing parts supplied by reference TRBV5-5 and TRBJ2-3, is DAGVTQSPTHLIKTRGQQVTLRCSPISGHKSVSWYQQVLGQGPQFIFQYYEKEERGRGNFPDRFSARQFPNYSSELNVNALLLGDSALYLCASSLRVLDTQYFGPGTRLTVL.

The rearrangement joins TRBV6-1 to TRBJ2-7, with 7 bases aligning to TRBD1. The CDR3 extends over 15 amino acids. Germline V gene data show CDR1 as MNHNS and CDR2 as SASEGT. After removal of 6 bases from V and 7 bases from J, the junction contained 15 bases not matched to a gene. The CDR3 loop reads CASSRDRQGVGEQYF. Written as DNA, the CDR3 is TGTGCCAGCAGCCGAGACCGACAGGGAGTCGGAGAGCAGTACTTC.

This clonotype was seen only a few times. The rearrangement uses TRBV4-2 and TRBJ2-2; 8 nucleotides align to TRBD1. CDR1 is LGHNA and CDR2 is YNFKEQ in the germline V gene. The CDR3 runs 18 residues. V lost 0 bases, J lost 7 bases, and 13 bases stayed unmatched. CDR3 in amino acids: CASSQDLIGRGRFGELFF. In DNA, the CDR3 is TGTGCCAGCAGCCAAGATCTAATCGGCAGGGGGCGATTCGGGGAGCTGTTTTTT.

This clonotype was seen ten or more times. The chain recombines TRBV15 with TRBJ2-1; 13 bases align to TRBD2. Germline V gene lookup returns CDR1 LNHNV and CDR2 YYDKDF (reference sequence). This CDR3 is built from 15 residues. J gave up 6 bases and V 5 bases, and 4 bases lay outside the gene matches. The DNA for the CDR3 is TGTGCCACCAGCCGAGGGACTAGCGGGATCAATGAGCAGTTCTTC. Residues: CATSRGTSGINEQFF.

This clonotype was counted many times. The genes are TRBV5-1 and TRBJ2-1; D might be TRBD2 (5 bases). This CDR3 comprises 17 residues. The V end was cut by 4 bases, the J end by 5 bases, with 22 bases between. In germline, CDR1 is SGHRS, CDR2 YFSETQ. CDR3 sequence: CASSRNQDSALDNEQFF. The CDR3 DNA sequence: TGCGCCAGCAGCCGGAACCAGGACTCAGCTTTGGACAATGAGCAGTTCTTC.

The chain recombines TRBV20-1 with TRBJ2-7; weak D call: TRBD2 (6 bases). Trimming took 6 bases from V and 7 from J, leaving 25 bases between them. CDR1 and CDR2 from the germline V gene are DFQATT and SNEGSKA (reference sequence). There are 15 residues in the CDR3. The CDR3 spells CSAKGGAVLRWEQYF. The CDR3 DNA sequence: TGCAGTGCCAAAGGCGGGGCGGTCCTACGTTGGGAGCAGTACTTC.

J is TRBJ1-5 and V is TRBV7-2; maybe TRBD1 (5 bases). Between the trimmed V and J ends, which lost 2 bases and 5 bases, there was a span of 13 bases. Germline lookup yields CDR1 SGHTA and CDR2 FQGNSA. The CDR3 extends over 15 amino acids. The CDR3 nucleotides are TGTGCCAGCAGCTTATTTCCAGGGTGGGATCAGCCCCAGCATTTT. It is translated as CASSLFPGWDQPQHF.

This clonotype showed up many times. V usage is TRBV6-1 and J usage is TRBJ2-3; weak D call: TRBD2 (6 bases). Germline CDR1 reads MNHNS; CDR2 reads SASEGT. The ends were cut back, 7 bases at V and 5 bases at J, with 22 bases in the middle. This CDR3 has 16 amino acids. CDR3 coding DNA: TGTGCCAGCACCCCTTTTGTGGGGGGAGGTCGAGATACGCAGTATTTT. It translates to CASTPFVGGGRDTQYF.

V is TRBV5-5 and J is TRBJ1-2; D is unclear. This CDR3 is 14 amino acids long. The ends were cut back, 3 bases at V and 7 bases at J, with 16 bases in the middle. Germline assignment: CDR1 SGHKS and CDR2 YYEKEE (reference sequence). The DNA of the CDR3 is TGTGCCAGCAGCTGGGAGACTGCCCTGGCTGGCTACACCTTC. It is translated as CASSWETALAGYTF.

This clonotype was counted at least ten times. The chain joins TRBV12-3 or TRBV12-4 to TRBJ2-3, with D perhaps matching TRBD1 (5 bases). With 5 bases removed from V and 2 bases from J, the gap between germline ends came to 14 bases. The CDR3 is 15 residues long. CDR3 amino acids: CASSPGSGITDTQYF. The CDR3 nucleotides read TGTGCCAGCAGTCCGGGTTCAGGGATCACAGATACGCAGTATTTT.

The rearrangement links TRBV4-3 to TRBJ1-2; perhaps TRBD1 as D (6 bases). Germline CDR1 reads LGHNA; CDR2 reads YSLEER. The ends were cut back, 2 bases at V and 1 base at J, with 8 bases in the middle. The CDR3 is made up of 14 amino acids. CDR3 nucleotides: TGCGCCAGCAGCCAATTGGACAGTAACTATGGCTACACCTTC. Translated, it gives CASSQLDSNYGYTF.

This clonotype has only a few counts. This sequence joins TRBV7-8 and TRBJ1-6; D might be TRBD1 (6 bases). Trimming shortened V by 3 bases and J by 6 bases, and 9 bases separated the two germline ends. Germline V CDR1 and CDR2: SGHVS, FQNEAQ. There are 14 residues in the CDR3. The CDR3: CASSFARGNSPLHF. CDR3 coding DNA: TGTGCCAGCAGCTTTGCCAGGGGTAATTCACCCCTCCACTTT.

About this clonotype: It is unclear where the CDR3 begins or ends on the DNA, so no DNA is shown, and the CDR3 is as TCRdb lists it. The chain uses TRBV4-3 and TRBJ2-3; TRBD2 is taken as the D call from the table, unchecked against the DNA. The germline gives CDR1 LGHNA, CDR2 YSLEER. The CDR3 is 15 amino acids long, termini counted. CDR3 in amino acids: CASSTSWGGTDTQYF.

V is TRBV7-6 and J is TRBJ2-3; 9 nucleotides align to TRBD1. The V segment lost 4 bases and the J segment 0 bases; nucleotides outside the gene matches: 14. The CDR3 runs 19 residues. CDR1 is SGHVS and CDR2 is FNYEAQ in the germline V gene. As DNA, the CDR3 is TGTGCCAGCAGCTCCGAGTCAGGACAGGGGTTTTCTAGCACAGATACGCAGTATTTT. This translates into CASSSESGQGFSSTDTQYF.

The chain carries TRBV25-1 and TRBJ2-1; 8 bases match TRBD1. The V gene's germline CDR1 is MGHDK and CDR2 SYGVNS. Trimming at V came to 5 bases and at J to 8 bases, leaving 5 bases not matched to a gene. The CDR3 runs 13 residues. The DNA for the CDR3 is TGTGCCAGCAGTCTCGGACAGGGCGATGAGCAGTTCTTC. Translating it yields CASSLGQGDEQFF.